This T cell receptor beta chain derives from a study of blood T cell repertoires in COVID-19. This clone was counted between two and nine times. The CDR3 is 13 amino acids. CDR1 and CDR2 from the germline V gene are LGHDT and YNNKEL (reference sequence). V lost 0 bases and J 11 bases, leaving 8 bases between the germline ends. Recruits, aged roughly 18 to 90 years, lived in under 25 US areas. Original handling: Estimated nucleated cell counts came from reference gene primer amplification. Sequenced by immunoSEQ multiplex PCR; TCRdb stores in-frame clones only, minus some. D and trimming come from the DNA, and the V and J calls and clone size come from that table. The sample includes under 400,000 clones, 86% of them seen just once.

The sequenced material came from PBMCs or T cells enriched from blood (not recorded which). This chain connects TRBV3-1 (or the pseudogene TRBV3-2) to TRBJ1-6; D gene ambiguous. The receptor comes from a middle-aged woman with acute COVID-19. The CDR3 loop is CASSQDLSTPLHF. The CDR3 nucleotides read TGTGCCAGCAGCCAAGATCTATCCACACCCCTCCACTTT.